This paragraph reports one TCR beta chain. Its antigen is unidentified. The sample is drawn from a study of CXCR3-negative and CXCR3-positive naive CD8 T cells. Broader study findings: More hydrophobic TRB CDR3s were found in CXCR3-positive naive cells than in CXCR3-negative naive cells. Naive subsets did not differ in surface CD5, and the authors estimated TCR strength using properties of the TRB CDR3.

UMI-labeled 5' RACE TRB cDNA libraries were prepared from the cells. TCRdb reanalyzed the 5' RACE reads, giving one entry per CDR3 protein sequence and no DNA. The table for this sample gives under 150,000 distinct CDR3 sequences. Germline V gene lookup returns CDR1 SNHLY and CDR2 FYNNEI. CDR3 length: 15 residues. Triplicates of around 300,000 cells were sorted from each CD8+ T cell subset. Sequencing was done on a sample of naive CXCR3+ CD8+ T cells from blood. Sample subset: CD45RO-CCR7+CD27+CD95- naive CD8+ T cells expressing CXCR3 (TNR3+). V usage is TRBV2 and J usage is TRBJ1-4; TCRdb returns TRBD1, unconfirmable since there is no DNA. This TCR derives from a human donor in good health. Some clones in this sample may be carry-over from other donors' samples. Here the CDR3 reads CASSRTANTGEKLFF. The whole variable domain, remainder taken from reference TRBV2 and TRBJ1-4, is EPEVTQTPSHQVTQMGQEVILRCVPISNHLYFYWYRQILGQKVEFLVSFYNNEISEKSEIFDDQFSVERPDGSNFTLKIRSTKLEDSAMYFCASSRTANTGEKLFFGSGTQLSVL.